The following is a TCR beta chain sequence with its context. Its antigen is not known. This sample was taken from a study of cytomegalovirus exposure and HLA in healthy donors. Study findings and constraints: As a later analysis showed, several of the most significant clusters appeared to be linked to common viral pathogens. Most TCR sequences were uncommon, yet certain public TCRs appeared in many donors. At a 0.05 false discovery rate, a later analysis found some 18,000 TCR beta sequences to be associated with HLA alleles. Per a later analysis, HLA-associated TCR beta chains showed more clonal expansion than other, equally common TCR beta chains.

Use of 60 Vbeta and 13 Jbeta primers characterized the PCR. Sequencing used immunoSEQ multiplex PCR; TCRdb keeps in-frame clones, though not all of them. This repertoire includes some 120,000 clones. The CDR3 spans 14 residues. From germline, CDR1 is SGHVS and CDR2 FQNEAQ. The ends lost 3 bases at V and 3 bases at J; junction bases unmatched: 4. This chain joins TRBV7-8 and TRBJ1-1, with 7 nucleotides matching TRBD1. The TCR was taken from a man younger than 45 in good health and CMV-seronegative. Sequenced: PBMCs. The CDR3 sequence is CASSFWTGYTEAFF. Written as DNA, the CDR3 is TGTGCCAGCAGCTTTTGGACAGGCTACACTGAAGCTTTCTTT.